Listed here is a single T cell receptor (beta chain). CDR3 size: 14 residues. The germline gives CDR1 SNHLY, CDR2 FYNNEI. Germline trimming cut 2 bases from V and 7 bases from J; bases unmatched to any gene: 5. Data came from immunoSEQ multiplex PCR; TCRdb stores just in-frame clones and leaves some out. The data show roughly 710,000 clones, approximately 83% seen once. The data derive from a study of shared T cell receptors in the human thymus. These data were likewise used in another study, on human thymus T cells. This second study notes: Samples came from healthy Finnish infants during open corrective cardiac surgery. The thymus tissue came from resections taken during corrective heart surgery. V and J genes seemed to be used with bias in thymic and blood repertoires. Related research has reported that thymic repertoires overlap highly among unrelated individuals.

The sequence came from a girl under three years old with a congenital heart defect. The sequencing sample was made of thymocytes. The chain couples TRBV2 to TRBJ1-5; 7 bases map to TRBD1. CDR3 DNA sequence: TGTGCCAGCAGTGAAAGGAGGGGGCAACAGCCCCAGCATTTT. Translating gives CASSERRGQQPQHF.